This T cell receptor beta chain was profiled in a study of blood T cell repertoires in COVID-19. The Seattle site enrolled patients during active infection and followed them longitudinally. Data came from immunoSEQ multiplex PCR; TCRdb stores just in-frame clones and leaves some out. The top ten clones hold around 6.3% of a sample with roughly 180,000 clones, approximately 80% of them seen once. V lost 4 bases, J lost 7 bases, and 17 bases lay in between. The CDR3 has 14 residues. Germline V gene data show CDR1 as SGHRS and CDR2 as YFSETQ. This sequence joins TRBV5-1 and TRBJ1-1; a possible D gene is TRBD1 (6 bases). This receptor was identified in a woman between 35 and 50 years old with COVID-19, enrolled during active disease. The sample comprised peripheral blood. The CDR3 is CASSPEGRGIEAFF. CDR3 nucleotides: TGCGCCAGCAGCCCCGAGGGCAGGGGAATTGAAGCTTTCTTT.